The sequence of this T cell receptor (beta chain) was determined in a study of blood T cell repertoires in COVID-19. As processed by the authors: Nucleated cell number was recorded as an estimate derived from reference gene primer amplification. Sequencing was performed with immunoSEQ multiplex PCR; in TCRdb, only in-frame clones are kept and a portion is missing. Clonal size and the V and J genes are those of that table, whereas D and trimming came from the DNA. The data show about 280,000 clones, roughly 85% seen once. This TCR came from a human donor in a cohort sampled during active COVID-19. The material sequenced was peripheral blood.

DNA of the CDR3: TGTGCCAGCAGCGCGGGACTCGGCGAGCAGTACTTC. It yields the protein CASSAGLGEQYF. V usage is TRBV7-9 and J usage is TRBJ2-7; a possible D gene is TRBD2 (6 bases). V was cut by 5 bases and J by 6 bases, with 11 bases left in between. This CDR3 is 12 amino acids long. The V gene's germline CDR1 is SEHNR and CDR2 FQNEAQ (reference sequence).